This is a list of T cell receptor beta chains from one sample in a study of T cell responses to AZD1222 COVID-19 vaccine. Sequencing used immunoSEQ multiplex PCR; TCRdb keeps in-frame clones, though not all of them. The sample consists of 99,000 or so clones, 82% of them appearing once. Here the sequenced sample was peripheral blood, taken on day 0 of AZD1222 vaccination. The receptor source for this set is an adult in good health. The CDR3 runs from the conserved cysteine through the conserved F or W. D genes are given only for firm matches. Only some rows state a clone size, as once, few, many or a class for expanded clones.

j_call d_call clone_size v_call cdr3_nt cdr3_aa
TRBJ1-5 NA once TRBV12-5 TGTGCTAGTGGTTTGAATACCGTTGTGGGTCAGCCCCAGCATTTT CASGLNTVVGQPQHF
TRBJ1-6 NA NA TRBV30 TGTGCCTGGTCAAACCAACCCCTCCACTTT CAWSNQPLHF
TRBJ1-1 NA NA TRBV7-2 TGTGCCAGCAGCTTCTCTGCCACTATGAACACTGAAGCTTTCTTT CASSFSATMNTEAFF
TRBJ1-4 NA NA TRBV5-1 TGCGCCAGCAGGCGGGGACAAGAAGAAAAACTGTTTTTT CASRRGQEEKLFF
TRBJ1-1 NA NA TRBV4-1 TGCGCCAGCAGCCAAGACGCAGAAAACACTGAAGCTTTCTTT CASSQDAENTEAFF
TRBJ2-5 NA NA TRBV7-2 TGTGCCAGCAGCCCGAACGGGGTAGCCGTACGAGAGACCCAGTACTTC CASSPNGVAVRETQYF
TRBJ1-1 NA NA TRBV19 TGTGCCAGTAGTGGTTGGGGGGCGGACACTGAAGCTTTCTTT CASSGWGADTEAFF
TRBJ2-3 NA NA TRBV5-1 TGCGCCAGCAGGATGATCGGGGGTTCCACAGATACGCAGTATTTT CASRMIGGSTDTQYF
TRBJ1-4 TRBD1 once TRBV2 TGTGCCAGCACCCTGGGACAGGGACCTAATGAAAAACTGTTTTTT CASTLGQGPNEKLFF
TRBJ2-7 TRBD1 NA TRBV5-1 TGCGCCAGCAGCTCCGGGACAGGTCTCACCCCCACCTCCTACGAGCAGTACTTC CASSSGTGLTPTSYEQYF
TRBJ2-5 NA NA TRBV12-5 TGTGCTAGTGGACCGTCCGGCCAAGAGACCCAGTACTTC CASGPSGQETQYF
TRBJ1-1 NA NA TRBV6-5 TGTGCCAGCAGTTACTCACAGGGAACTGAAGCTTTCTTT CASSYSQGTEAFF
TRBJ1-1 NA NA TRBV12-3/TRBV12-4 TGTGCCAGCAGTTTAAGGGTGACTGAAGCTTTCTTT CASSLRVTEAFF
TRBJ1-4 NA NA TRBV10-3 TGTGCCATCAGCTCAAGGGCAGGGCTGTTTTTT CAISSRAGLFF
TRBJ1-5 NA NA TRBV9 TGTGCCAGCAGCGGAGACTTGGATCAGCCCCAGCATTTT CASSGDLDQPQHF
TRBJ2-2 NA NA TRBV30 TGTGCCTTACTAGGCAGAGACGCGAACACCGGGGAGCTGTTTTTT CALLGRDANTGELFF
TRBJ2-2 TRBD1 NA TRBV5-1 TGCGCCAGCAGCTCTCAGGGGGCGCGCCTGACTGGGGAGCTGTTTTTT CASSSQGARLTGELFF
TRBJ1-1 NA NA TRBV7-8 TGTGCCAGCAGCTTAGATATATCTGAAGCTTTCTTT CASSLDISEAFF
TRBJ2-7 NA NA TRBV2 TGTGCCAGCAGTCCCCGCTACGAGCAGTACTTC CASSPRYEQYF
TRBJ1-4 NA NA TRBV20-1 TGCAGTCCTTTAAAACTGTTTTTT CSPLKLFF
TRBJ1-1 NA once TRBV7-2 TGTGCCAGCAGCTTACATCCCCAGCAGAACACTGAAGCTTTCTTT CASSLHPQQNTEAFF